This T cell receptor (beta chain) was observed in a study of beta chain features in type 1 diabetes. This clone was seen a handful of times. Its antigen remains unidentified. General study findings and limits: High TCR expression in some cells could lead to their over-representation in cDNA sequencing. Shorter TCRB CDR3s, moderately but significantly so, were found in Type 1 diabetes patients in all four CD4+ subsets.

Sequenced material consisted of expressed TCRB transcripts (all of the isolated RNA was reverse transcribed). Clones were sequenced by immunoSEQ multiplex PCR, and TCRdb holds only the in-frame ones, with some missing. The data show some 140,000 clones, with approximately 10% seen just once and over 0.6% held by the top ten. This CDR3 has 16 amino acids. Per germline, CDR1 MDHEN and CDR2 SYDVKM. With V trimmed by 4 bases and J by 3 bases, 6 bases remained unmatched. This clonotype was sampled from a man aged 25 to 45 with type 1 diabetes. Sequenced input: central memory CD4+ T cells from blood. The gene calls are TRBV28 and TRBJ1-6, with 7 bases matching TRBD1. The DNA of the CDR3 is TGTGCCAGCAGTTCCGCCGGGACAGACTATAATTCACCCCTCCACTTT. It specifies CASSSAGTDYNSPLHF.